Listed here are 10 T cell receptor beta chains from one sample, sequenced in a study of long-term antiretroviral therapy in people with HIV. Survey level was the resolution at which the v3.0 immunoSEQ assay ran. Method: immunoSEQ multiplex PCR; TCRdb's copy keeps in-frame clones and lacks some. In the table there are about 20,000 clones, 80% of which are singletons. The sample in question was unsorted PBMCs, obtained 0.2 years after starting antiretroviral therapy. These receptors originate from a woman aged 40 to 50 with HIV.

The V gene is TRBV2, the J gene TRBJ1-5; 12 nucleotides align to TRBD1. This CDR3 is built from 15 residues. With V trimmed by 6 bases and J by 4 bases, 4 bases remained unmatched. Per the germline V gene, CDR1 is SNHLY and CDR2 is FYNNEI. This chain's CDR3 is CASRGGQGANQPQHF. The CDR3 coding sequence is TGTGCCAGCAGGGGGGGACAGGGGGCAAATCAGCCCCAGCATTTT.

The rearrangement joins TRBV7-2 to TRBJ2-7; 7 nucleotides line up with TRBD1. The ends lost 1 base at V and 4 bases at J; junction bases unmatched: 4. This CDR3 spans 14 amino acids. Germline V gene sequence: CDR1 SGHTA, CDR2 FQGNSA. Here the CDR3 reads CASSLGGTVYEQYF. The CDR3 nucleotides read TGTGCCAGCAGCTTAGGTGGGACAGTTTACGAGCAGTACTTC.

This chain connects TRBV5-6 to TRBJ1-2; D may be TRBD1 (6 bases). Germline-derived CDR1 and CDR2 are SGHDT and YYEEEE. The ends were cut back, 6 bases at V and 6 bases at J, with 12 bases in the middle. CDR3 length equals 12 residues. The CDR3 coding sequence is TGTGCCAGCACCGTAGGACAGCATGGCTACACCTTC. Translating gives CASTVGQHGYTF.

The chain is built from TRBV21-1 and TRBJ1-3. TRBV21-1 corresponds to a pseudogene. This CDR3 contains 16 residues. The CDR3 sequence: CASSRLQVPSGNTIYF. The CDR3 DNA reads as TGTGCCAGCAGCAGACTACAGGTCCCCTCTGGAAACACCATATATTTT.

V is TRBV5-4 and J is TRBJ2-5; 7 bases map to TRBD1. This CDR3 has 15 amino acids. The V segment lost 4 bases and the J segment 3 bases; nucleotides outside the gene matches: 9. From germline, CDR1 is SGHNT and CDR2 YYREEE (reference sequence). The CDR3, as DNA: TGTGCCAGCAGCCACGACCGGGACAGCGAAGAGACCCAGTACTTC. Translating gives CASSHDRDSEETQYF.

The rearrangement uses TRBV7-2 and TRBJ2-7, with D perhaps matching TRBD1 or TRBD2 (6 bases each). CDR1 SGHTA and CDR2 FQGNSA come from the germline V gene. V shed 2 bases and J shed 4 bases, with 15 bases lying between them. This CDR3 is 15 amino acids long. CDR3: CASSLMGGPTYEQYF. CDR3 nucleotide sequence: TGTGCCAGCAGCTTAATGGGGGGCCCTACTTACGAGCAGTACTTC.

The V gene is TRBV15, the J gene TRBJ1-2; D uncertain. This CDR3 spans 14 amino acids. Trimming took off 1 base at V and 2 bases at J, with 8 bases between the two ends. The germline V gene encodes CDR1 LNHNV and CDR2 YYDKDF (reference sequence). The CDR3 DNA reads TGTGCCACCAGCAGAGGGGGTACCAACTATGGCTACACCTTC. Protein product: CATSRGGTNYGYTF.

The chain employs TRBV4-2 and TRBJ2-1; 7 positions match TRBD2. The trim removed 0 bases at V and 2 bases at J, leaving 7 bases unmatched. The CDR3 runs 17 residues. CDR1 is LGHNA and CDR2 is YNFKEQ in the germline V gene. This CDR3 is CASSQDLAGAPYNEQFF. Written as DNA, the CDR3 is TGTGCCAGCAGCCAAGATCTGGCGGGAGCCCCCTACAATGAGCAGTTCTTC.

The V and J genes are TRBV12-5 and TRBJ1-2; TRBD1 might be the D (6 bases). The CDR3 covers 16 residues. Trimming removed 3 bases from V and 4 bases from J, with 18 bases in between. Per germline, CDR1 LGHNT and CDR2 FRNRAP. CDR3 nucleotide sequence: TGTGCTAGTGGTTTAGGGGGTAGACCGACCTTCTATGGCTACACCTTC. This gives the protein CASGLGGRPTFYGYTF.

The chain links TRBV6-6 to TRBJ1-5; possibly TRBD1 for D (5 bases). Germline values: CDR1 MNHNY, CDR2 SVGAGI (reference sequence). V was shortened by 6 bases and J by 1 base, with 16 bases between the two germline ends. There are 16 residues in the CDR3. The CDR3, as DNA: TGTGCCAGCAGCCAGGGCAGGGTCGGGAGCAATCAGCCCCAGCATTTT. Translating gives CASSQGRVGSNQPQHF.